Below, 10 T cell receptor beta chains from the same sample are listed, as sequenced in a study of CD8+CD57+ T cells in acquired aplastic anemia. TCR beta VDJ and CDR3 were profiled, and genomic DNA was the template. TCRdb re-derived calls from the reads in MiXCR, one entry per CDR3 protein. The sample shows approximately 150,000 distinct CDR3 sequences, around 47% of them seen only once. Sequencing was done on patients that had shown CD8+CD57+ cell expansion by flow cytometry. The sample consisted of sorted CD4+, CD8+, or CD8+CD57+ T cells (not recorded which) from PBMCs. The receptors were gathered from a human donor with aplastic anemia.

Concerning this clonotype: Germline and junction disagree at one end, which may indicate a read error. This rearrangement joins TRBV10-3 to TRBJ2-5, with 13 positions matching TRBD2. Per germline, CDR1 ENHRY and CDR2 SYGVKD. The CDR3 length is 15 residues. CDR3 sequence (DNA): TGTGCCATCAACAGATCGGCGGGGACTAGCGGGACCCGGTACTTC. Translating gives CAINRSAGTSGTRYF.

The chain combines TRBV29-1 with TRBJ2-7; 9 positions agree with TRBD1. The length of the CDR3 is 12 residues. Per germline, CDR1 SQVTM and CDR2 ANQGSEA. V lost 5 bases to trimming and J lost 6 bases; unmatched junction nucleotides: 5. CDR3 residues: CSVPGQGLEQYF. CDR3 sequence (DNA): TGCAGCGTTCCGGGACAGGGTCTCGAGCAGTACTTC.

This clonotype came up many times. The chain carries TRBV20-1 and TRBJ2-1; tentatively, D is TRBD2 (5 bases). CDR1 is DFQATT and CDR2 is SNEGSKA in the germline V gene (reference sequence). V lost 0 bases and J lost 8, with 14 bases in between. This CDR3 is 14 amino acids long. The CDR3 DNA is TGCAGTGCTAGAGATGGCCGGGGTATGGATGAGCAGTTCTTC. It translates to CSARDGRGMDEQFF.

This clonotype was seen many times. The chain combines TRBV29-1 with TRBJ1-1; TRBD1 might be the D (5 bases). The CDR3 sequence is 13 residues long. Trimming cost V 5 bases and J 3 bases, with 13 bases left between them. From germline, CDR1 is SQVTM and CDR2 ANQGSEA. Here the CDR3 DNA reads TGCAGCGTTCGAAGAAGGGGTCACACTGAAGCTTTCTTT. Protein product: CSVRRRGHTEAFF. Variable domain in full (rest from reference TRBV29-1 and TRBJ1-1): SAVISQKPSRDICQRGTSLTIQCQVDSQVTMMFWYRQQPGQSLTLIATANQGSEATYESGFVIDKFPISRPNLTFSTLTVSNMSPEDSSIYLCSVRRRGHTEAFFGQGTRLTVV.

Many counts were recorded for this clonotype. The CDR3 sequence: CSAGGVGTNEKLFF. CDR3 bases: TGCAGTGCTGGAGGGGTCGGGACTAATGAAAAACTGTTTTTT. V is TRBV20-1 and J is TRBJ1-4; TRBD1 might be the D (5 bases). V dropped 5 bases and J dropped 2 bases, with 12 bases sitting between them. There are 14 residues in the CDR3. Per the germline V gene, CDR1 is DFQATT and CDR2 is SNEGSKA (reference sequence).

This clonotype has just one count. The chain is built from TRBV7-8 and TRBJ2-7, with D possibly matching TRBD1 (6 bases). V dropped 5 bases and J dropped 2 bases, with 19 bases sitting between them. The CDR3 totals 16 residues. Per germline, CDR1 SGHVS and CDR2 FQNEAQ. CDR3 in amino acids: CASSPASQGPTYEQYF. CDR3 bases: TGTGCCAGCAGCCCCGCTTCGCAGGGGCCCACCTACGAGCAGTACTTC.

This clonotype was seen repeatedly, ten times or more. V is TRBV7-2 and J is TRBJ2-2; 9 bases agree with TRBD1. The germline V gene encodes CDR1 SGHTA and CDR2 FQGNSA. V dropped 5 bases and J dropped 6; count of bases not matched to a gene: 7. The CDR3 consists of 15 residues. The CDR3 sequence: CASSRDRANAGELFF. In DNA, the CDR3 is TGTGCCAGCAGCCGGGACAGGGCCAACGCCGGGGAGCTGTTTTTT.

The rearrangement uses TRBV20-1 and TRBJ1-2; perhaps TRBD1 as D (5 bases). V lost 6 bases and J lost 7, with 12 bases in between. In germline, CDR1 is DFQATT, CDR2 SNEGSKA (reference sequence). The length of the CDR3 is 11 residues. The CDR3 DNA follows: TGCAGTGCGGCAGGGATCAGTGGCTACACCTTC. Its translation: CSAAGISGYTF.

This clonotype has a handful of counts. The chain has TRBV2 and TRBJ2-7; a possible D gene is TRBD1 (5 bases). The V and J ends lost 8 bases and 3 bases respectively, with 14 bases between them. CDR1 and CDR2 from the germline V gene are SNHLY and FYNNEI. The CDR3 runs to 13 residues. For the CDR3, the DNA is TGTGCCAGCTCAACGACAGCCAGCTACGAGCAGTACTTC. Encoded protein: CASSTTASYEQYF.

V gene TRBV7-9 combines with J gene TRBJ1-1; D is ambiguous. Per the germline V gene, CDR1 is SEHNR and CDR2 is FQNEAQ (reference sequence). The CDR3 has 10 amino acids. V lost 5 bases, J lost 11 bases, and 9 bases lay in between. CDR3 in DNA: TGTGCCAGCAGCATGACTCCCGCTTTCTTT. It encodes CASSMTPAFF.